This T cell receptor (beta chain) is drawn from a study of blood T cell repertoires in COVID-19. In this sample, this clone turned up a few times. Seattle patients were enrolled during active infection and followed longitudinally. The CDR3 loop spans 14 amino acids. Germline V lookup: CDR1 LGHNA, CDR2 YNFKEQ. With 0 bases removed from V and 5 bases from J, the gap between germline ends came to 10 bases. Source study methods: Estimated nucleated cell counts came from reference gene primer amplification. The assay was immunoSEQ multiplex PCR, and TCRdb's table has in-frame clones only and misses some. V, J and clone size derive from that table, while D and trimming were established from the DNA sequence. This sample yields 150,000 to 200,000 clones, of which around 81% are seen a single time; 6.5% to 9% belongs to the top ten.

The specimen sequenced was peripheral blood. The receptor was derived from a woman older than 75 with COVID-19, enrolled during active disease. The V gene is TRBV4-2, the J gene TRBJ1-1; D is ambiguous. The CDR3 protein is CASSQEAGWTEAFF. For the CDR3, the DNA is TGTGCCAGCAGCCAAGAGGCGGGGTGGACTGAAGCTTTCTTT.